The T cell receptor (beta chain) described here comes from a study of T cell repertoires in cytomegalovirus infection. The CDR3 contains 14 residues. Deletions cut 2 bases from V and 10 bases from J, with 14 bases between. Per germline, CDR1 MDHEN and CDR2 SYDVKM. TCRdb fed the reads into MiXCR, producing one record per CDR3 protein. The data hold some 100,000 distinct CDR3 sequences, with 23% observed a single time. V is TRBV28 and J is TRBJ2-2; D call uncertain. The sequencing sample was made of CD8+ T cells from PBMCs. This TCR was sampled from a human donor in good health (CMV status not recorded). Some clones in this sample may be carry-over from other donors' samples. The CDR3 region is CASSLRSRAEELFF. In DNA form, the CDR3 reads TGTGCCAGCAGTTTAAGGAGTAGGGCCGAGGAGCTGTTTTTT.